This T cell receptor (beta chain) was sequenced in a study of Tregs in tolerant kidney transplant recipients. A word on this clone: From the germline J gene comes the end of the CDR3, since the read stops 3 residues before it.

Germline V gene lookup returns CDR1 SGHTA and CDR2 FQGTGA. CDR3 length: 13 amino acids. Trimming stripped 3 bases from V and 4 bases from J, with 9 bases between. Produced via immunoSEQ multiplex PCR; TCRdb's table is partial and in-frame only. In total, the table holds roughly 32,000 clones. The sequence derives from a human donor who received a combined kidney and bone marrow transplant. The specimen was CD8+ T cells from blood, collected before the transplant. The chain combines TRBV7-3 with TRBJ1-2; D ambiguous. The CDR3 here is CASSFEGSYGYTF. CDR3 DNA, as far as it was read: TGTGCCAGCAGCTTCGAGGGCTCCTATGGC.